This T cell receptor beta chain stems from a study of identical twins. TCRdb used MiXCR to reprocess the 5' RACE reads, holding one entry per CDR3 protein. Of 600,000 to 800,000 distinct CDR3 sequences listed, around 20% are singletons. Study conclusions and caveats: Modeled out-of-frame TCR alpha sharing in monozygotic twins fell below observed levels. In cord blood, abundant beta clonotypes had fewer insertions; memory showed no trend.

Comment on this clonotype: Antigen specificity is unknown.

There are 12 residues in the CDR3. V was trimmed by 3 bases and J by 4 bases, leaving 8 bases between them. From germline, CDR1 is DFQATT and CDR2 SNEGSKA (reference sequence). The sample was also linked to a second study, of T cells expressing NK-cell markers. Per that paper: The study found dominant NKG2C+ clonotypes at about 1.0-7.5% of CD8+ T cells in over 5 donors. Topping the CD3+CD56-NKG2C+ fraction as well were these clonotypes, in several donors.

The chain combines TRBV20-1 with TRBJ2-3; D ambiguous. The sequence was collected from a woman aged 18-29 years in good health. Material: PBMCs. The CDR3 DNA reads TGCAGTGCTAGCTTTGAAGCAGATACGCAGTATTTT. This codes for CSASFEADTQYF.